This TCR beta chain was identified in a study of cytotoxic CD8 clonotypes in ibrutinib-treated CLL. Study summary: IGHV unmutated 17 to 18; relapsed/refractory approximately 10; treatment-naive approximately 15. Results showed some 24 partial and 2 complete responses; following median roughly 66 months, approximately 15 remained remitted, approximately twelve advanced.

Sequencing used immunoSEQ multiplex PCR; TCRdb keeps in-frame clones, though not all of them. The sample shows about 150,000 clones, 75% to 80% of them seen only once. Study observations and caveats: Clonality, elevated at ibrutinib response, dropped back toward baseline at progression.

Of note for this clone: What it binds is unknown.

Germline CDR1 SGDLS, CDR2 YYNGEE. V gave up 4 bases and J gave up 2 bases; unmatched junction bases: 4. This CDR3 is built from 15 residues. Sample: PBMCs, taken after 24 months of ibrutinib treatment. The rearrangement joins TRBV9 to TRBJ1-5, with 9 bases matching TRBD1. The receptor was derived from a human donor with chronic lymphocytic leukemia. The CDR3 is CASSRGDRGNQPQHF. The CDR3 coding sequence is TGTGCCAGCAGCCGGGGGGACAGGGGCAATCAGCCCCAGCATTTT.